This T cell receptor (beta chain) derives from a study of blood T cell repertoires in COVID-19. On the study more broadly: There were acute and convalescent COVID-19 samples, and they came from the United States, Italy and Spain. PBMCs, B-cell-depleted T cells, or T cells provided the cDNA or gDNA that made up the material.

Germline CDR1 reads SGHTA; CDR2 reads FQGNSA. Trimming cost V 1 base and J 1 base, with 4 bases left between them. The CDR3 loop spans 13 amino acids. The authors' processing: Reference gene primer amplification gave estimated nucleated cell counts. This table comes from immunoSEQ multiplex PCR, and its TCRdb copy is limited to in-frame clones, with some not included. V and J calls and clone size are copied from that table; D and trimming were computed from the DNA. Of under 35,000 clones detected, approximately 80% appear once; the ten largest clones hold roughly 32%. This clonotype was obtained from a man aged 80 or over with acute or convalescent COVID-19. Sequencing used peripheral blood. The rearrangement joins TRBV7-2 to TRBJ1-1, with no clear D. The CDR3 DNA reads TGTGCCAGCAGCTTAGACAGGAACACTGAAGCTTTCTTT. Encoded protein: CASSLDRNTEAFF.